The present T cell receptor (beta chain) was sequenced within a study of blood T cells in healthy people across ages (dated by TCRdb to 2013 to 2016). Concerning the study at large: In model experiments, roughly one uniquely barcoded TCR beta cDNA molecule per two T cells was captured by template switching. To track age-related changes in TCR beta repertoire diversity, the study relied on deep sequencing normalized with unique cDNA molecular identifiers. Four age groups were formed from the donors: young (average roughly 15 years), middle-aged (around 39), aged (62) and long-lived (about 80). Donors of different ages were randomly distributed across sequencing lanes to avoid experimental bias. For two donors (one aged 18 to 30 and one aged 80 or older), the study analyzed two additional independent replicas of 1 million unique cDNA reads from the same blood draw.

Systemically healthy Caucasian individuals from Russia, around 38 in total and aged about 6 to 100 years, were included as donors. Each donor gave about 9.2 milliliters of peripheral blood, drawn into EDTA-treated Vacutainer tubes. Ficoll-Paque density-gradient centrifugation was used to isolate PBMCs, with at least 6 million per sample. Total RNA was extracted from PBMCs with Trizol reagent, with at least 5 micrograms obtained per sample. The percentages of naive CD45RAhigh/CD27high T cells were determined by flow cytometry on a PBMC aliquot from every donor. At least ten counts were recorded for this clonotype. No antigen is known for it. Per-nucleotide qualities are absent, and no much larger clonotype sits a single base away. The cysteine opens and the phenylalanine closes a CDR3 of 13 amino acids. The DNA shown is the 39-base CDR3, in frame from base 1. Cut back by 2 bases and 7 bases, the V and J ends lie 12 bases apart. The germline V gene encodes CDR1 MNHEY and CDR2 SVGAGI.

Summary of the overall study and its limitations: The CMV infection status of donors was not known, potentially confounding age-related changes in expanded clonotypes. Observed TCR beta diversity per million T cells fell roughly linearly with age, and a significant reduction was already apparent by age roughly 40. Total diversity estimates from one million sequenced T cells were considered lower bounds and underestimates. Compared with the aged group, the long-lived group had more naive CD4+ T cells, fewer expanded clones and increased TCR diversity, suggesting age selection. A strong correlation was found between observed TCR beta diversity and the percentage of naive T cells measured by flow cytometry. Bulk unsorted PBMC profiling prevented conclusive comparison of naive and antigen-experienced compartments.

The method was 5' RACE. Sequencer: Illumina HiSeq 2500. A second PCR of about 7 to 12 cycles was performed with a sample-barcoded 5' primer and a J-beta primer mix. A unique molecular identifier was introduced onto each TCR beta cDNA molecule by a template-switch 5' adaptor carrying 12 random nucleotides. Each sample yielded at least 2.5 million CDR3-containing paired-end reads. First-strand cDNA synthesis was performed from all RNA using the Mint cDNA synthesis kit, with priming by a TRBC-specific oligonucleotide. All cDNA was treated with uracil-DNA glycosylase and then went through a first 18-cycle PCR with the universal primers M1SS and BC2_uni_R. The authors' pipeline ran thus. For normalization, 1 million high-quality reads, each with a distinct molecular identifier, were randomly selected from each sample. Reads sharing molecular identifiers were discarded rather than binned into consensus sequences. CDR3 identification, clonotype clustering and error correction used MiTCR with a Q25 quality threshold and the strictest error-elimination algorithm. Lower-bound total TCR beta diversity was estimated with a nonparametric unseen species model using Euler transformation. TCRdb trimmed public reads at Q25 via fastp, called clones via MiXCR and kept in-frame beta chains. Entries are consolidated by CDR3 protein sequence, retaining the most common genes and DNA. The V and J calls shown here were made by TCRdb, not taken from the authors' results. The sample table contains 600,000 or so distinct CDR3 sequences; only one count was recorded for roughly 48% of them. In total, the top ten clones hold roughly 25% of the sample.

Sequenced input: blood. The chain links TRBV6-5 with TRBJ2-7, with the D gene too uncertain to name. This receptor was obtained from an elderly man in good health. The sequenced DNA is TGTGCCAGCAGTTACGCCTCCGTCCGGGAGCAGTACTTC. It is translated as CASSYASVREQYF.